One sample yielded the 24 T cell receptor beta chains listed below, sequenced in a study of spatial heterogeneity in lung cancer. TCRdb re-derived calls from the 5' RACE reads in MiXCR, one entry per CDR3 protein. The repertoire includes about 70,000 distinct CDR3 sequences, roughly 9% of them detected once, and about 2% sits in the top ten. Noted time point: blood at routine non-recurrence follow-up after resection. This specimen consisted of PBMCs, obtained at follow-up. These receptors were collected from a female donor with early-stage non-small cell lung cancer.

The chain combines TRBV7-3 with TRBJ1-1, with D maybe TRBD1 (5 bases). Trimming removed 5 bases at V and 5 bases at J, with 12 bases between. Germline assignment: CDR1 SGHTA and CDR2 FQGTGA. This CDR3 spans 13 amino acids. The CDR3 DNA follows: TGTGCCAGCAGCCTCAGGGAGAGAACTGAAGCTTTCTTT. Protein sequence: CASSLRERTEAFF.

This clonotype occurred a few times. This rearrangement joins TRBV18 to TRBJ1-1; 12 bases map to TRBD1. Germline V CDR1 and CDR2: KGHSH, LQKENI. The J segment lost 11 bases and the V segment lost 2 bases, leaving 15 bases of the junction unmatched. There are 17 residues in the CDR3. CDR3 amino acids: CASSPSNAGTGGAEAFF. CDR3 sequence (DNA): TGTGCCAGCTCACCATCGAATGCCGGGACAGGGGGCGCGGAGGCTTTCTTT.

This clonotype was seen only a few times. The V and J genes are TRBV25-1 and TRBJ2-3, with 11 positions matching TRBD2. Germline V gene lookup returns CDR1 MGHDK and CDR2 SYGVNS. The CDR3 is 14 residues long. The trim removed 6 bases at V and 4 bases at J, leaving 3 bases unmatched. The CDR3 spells CASSGTSGADTQYF. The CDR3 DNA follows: TGTGCCAGCAGCGGGACTAGCGGTGCAGATACGCAGTATTTT.

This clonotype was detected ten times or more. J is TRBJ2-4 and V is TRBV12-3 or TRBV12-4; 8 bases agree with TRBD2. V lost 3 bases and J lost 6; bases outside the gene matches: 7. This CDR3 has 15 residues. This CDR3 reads CASSFWSGSRNIQYF. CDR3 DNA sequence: TGTGCCAGCAGTTTCTGGAGCGGGAGTAGAAACATTCAGTACTTC.

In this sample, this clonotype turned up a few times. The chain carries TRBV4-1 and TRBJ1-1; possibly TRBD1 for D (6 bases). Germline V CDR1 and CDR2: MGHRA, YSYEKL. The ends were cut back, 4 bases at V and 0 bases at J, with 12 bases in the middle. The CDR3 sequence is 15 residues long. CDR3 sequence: CASSRQELMNTEAFF. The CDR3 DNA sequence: TGCGCCAGCAGCCGACAGGAACTCATGAACACTGAAGCTTTCTTT.

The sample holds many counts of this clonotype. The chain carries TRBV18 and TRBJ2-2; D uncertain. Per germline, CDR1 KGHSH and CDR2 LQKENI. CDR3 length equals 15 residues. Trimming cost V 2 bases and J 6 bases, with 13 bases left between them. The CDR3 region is CASSPTAQSAGELFF. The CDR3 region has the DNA TGTGCCAGCTCACCAACGGCCCAGTCCGCCGGGGAGCTGTTTTTT.

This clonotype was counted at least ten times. The CDR3, as DNA: TGTGCCAGCCCTGTCGGGGGCGAGCAGTACTTC. This sequence encodes CASPVGGEQYF. The rearrangement uses TRBV2 and TRBJ2-7; TRBD2 is a possible D gene (6 bases). This CDR3 contains 11 residues. Germline lookup yields CDR1 SNHLY and CDR2 FYNNEI. The V gene lost 8 bases and the J gene lost 6 bases, with 11 bases spanning the gap. The variable domain in full, with the rest retrieved from reference TRBV2 and TRBJ2-7, is EPEVTQTPSHQVTQMGQEVILRCVPISNHLYFYWYRQILGQKVEFLVSFYNNEISEKSEIFDDQFSVERPDGSNFTLKIRSTKLEDSAMYFCASPVGGEQYFGPGTRLTVT.

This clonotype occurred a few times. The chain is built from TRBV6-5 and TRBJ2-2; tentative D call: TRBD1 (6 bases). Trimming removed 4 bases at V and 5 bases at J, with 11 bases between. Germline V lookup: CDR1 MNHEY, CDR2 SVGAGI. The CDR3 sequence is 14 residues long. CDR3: CASSSGQRTGELFF. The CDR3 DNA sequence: TGTGCCAGCAGTTCGGGACAACGAACCGGGGAGCTGTTTTTT.

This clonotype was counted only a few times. DNA for the CDR3: TGCGCCAGCAGCTTTAACGCGGGATCAAGCACCGGGGAGCTGTTTTTT. Translation: CASSFNAGSSTGELFF. This chain joins TRBV5-1 and TRBJ2-2; D might be TRBD2 (6 bases). V was shortened by 2 bases and J by 4 bases, with 15 bases between the two germline ends. The CDR3 sequence is 16 residues long. Germline V gives CDR1 SGHRS, CDR2 YFSETQ.

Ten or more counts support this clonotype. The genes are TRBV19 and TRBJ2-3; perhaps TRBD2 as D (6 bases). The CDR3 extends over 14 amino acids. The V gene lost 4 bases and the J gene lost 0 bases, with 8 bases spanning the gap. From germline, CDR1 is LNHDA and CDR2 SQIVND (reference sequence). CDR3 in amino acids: CASSKAGSTDTQYF. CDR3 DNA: TGTGCCAGTAGTAAGGCGGGAAGCACAGATACGCAGTATTTT. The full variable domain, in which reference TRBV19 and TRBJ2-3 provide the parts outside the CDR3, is DGGITQSPKYLFRKEGQNVTLSCEQNLNHDAMYWYRQDPGQGLRLIYYSQIVNDFQKGDIAEGYSVSREKKESFPLTVTSAQKNPTAFYLCASSKAGSTDTQYFGPGTRLTVL.

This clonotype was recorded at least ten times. Here the CDR3 reads CASSQNRDTTNYGYTF. CDR3 in DNA: TGTGCCAGCTCACAAAACCGGGACACGACGAACTATGGCTACACCTTC. The chain recombines TRBV18 with TRBJ1-2; TRBD1 is a possible D gene (6 bases). Germline assignment: CDR1 KGHSH and CDR2 LQKENI. V gave up 4 bases and J gave up 2 bases, with 17 bases separating them. The CDR3 consists of 16 residues.

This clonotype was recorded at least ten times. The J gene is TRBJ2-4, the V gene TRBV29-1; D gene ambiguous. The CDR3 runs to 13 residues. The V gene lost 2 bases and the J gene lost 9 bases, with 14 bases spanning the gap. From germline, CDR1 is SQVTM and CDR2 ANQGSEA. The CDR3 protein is CSVEQESSVIQYF. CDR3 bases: TGCAGCGTTGAACAGGAGTCTTCGGTCATTCAGTACTTC.

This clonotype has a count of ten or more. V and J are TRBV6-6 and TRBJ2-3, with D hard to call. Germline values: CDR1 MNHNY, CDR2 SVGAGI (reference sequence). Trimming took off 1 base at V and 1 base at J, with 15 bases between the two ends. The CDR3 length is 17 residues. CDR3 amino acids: CASSYYSPKEGTDTQYF. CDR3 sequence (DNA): TGTGCCAGCAGTTACTACTCGCCGAAAGAGGGCACAGATACGCAGTATTTT.

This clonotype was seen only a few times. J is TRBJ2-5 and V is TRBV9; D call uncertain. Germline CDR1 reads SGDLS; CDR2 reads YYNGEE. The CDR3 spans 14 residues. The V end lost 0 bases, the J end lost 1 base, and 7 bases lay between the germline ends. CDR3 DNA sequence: TGTGCCAGCAGCGTAGGAAGTACCCAAGAGACCCAGTACTTC. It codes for CASSVGSTQETQYF.

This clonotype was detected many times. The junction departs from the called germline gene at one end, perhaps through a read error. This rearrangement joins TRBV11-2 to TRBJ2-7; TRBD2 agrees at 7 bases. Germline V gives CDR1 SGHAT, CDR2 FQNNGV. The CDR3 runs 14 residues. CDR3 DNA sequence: TGTGCCAGCAGCCCAGGGACTACCTCCCACGAGCAGTACTTC. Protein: CASSPGTTSHEQYF. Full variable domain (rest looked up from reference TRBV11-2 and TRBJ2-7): EAGVAQSPRYKIIEKRQSVAFWCNPISGHATLYWYQQILGQGPKLLIQFQNNGVVDDSQLPKDRFSAERLKGVDSTLKIQPAKLEDSAVYLCASSPGTTSHEQYFGPGTRLTVT.

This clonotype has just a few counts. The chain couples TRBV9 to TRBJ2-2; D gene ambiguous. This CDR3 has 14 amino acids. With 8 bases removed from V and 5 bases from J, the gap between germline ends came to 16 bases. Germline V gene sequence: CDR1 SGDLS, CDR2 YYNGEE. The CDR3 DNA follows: TGTGCCAGTGGCCCTTCTACCCAAACCGGGGAGCTGTTTTTT. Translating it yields CASGPSTQTGELFF. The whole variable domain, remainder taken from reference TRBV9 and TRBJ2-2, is DSGVTQTPKHLITATGQRVTLRCSPRSGDLSVYWYQQSLDQGLQFLIQYYNGEERAKGNILERFSAQQFPDLHSELNLSSLELGDSALYFCASGPSTQTGELFFGEGSRLTVL.

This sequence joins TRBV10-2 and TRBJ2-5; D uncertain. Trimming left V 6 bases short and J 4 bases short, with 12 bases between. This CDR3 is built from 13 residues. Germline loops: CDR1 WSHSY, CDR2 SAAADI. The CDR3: CASRGQGRETQYF. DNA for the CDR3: TGCGCCAGCAGAGGCCAAGGACGAGAGACCCAGTACTTC.

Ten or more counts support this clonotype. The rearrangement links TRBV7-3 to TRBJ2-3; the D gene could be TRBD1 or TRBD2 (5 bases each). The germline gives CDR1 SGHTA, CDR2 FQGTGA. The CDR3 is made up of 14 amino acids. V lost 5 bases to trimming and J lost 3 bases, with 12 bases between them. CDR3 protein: CASSPTGTTDTQYF. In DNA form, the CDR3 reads TGTGCCAGCAGCCCCACTGGGACGACAGATACGCAGTATTTT.

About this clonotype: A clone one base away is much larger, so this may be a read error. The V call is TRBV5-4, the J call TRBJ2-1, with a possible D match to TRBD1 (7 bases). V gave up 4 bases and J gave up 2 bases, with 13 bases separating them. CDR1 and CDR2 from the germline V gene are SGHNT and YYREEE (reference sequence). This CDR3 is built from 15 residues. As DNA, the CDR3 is TGTGCCAGCAGCCCGGGACAGCGGGCCTACAATGAGCAGTTCTTC. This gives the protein CASSPGQRAYNEQFF. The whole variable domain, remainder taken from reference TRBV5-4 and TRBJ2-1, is ETGVTQSPTHLIKTRGQQVTLRCSSQSGHNTVSWYQQALGQGPQFIFQYYREEENGRGNFPPRFSGLQFPNYSSELNVNALELDDSALYLCASSPGQRAYNEQFFGPGTRLTVL.

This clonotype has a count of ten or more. CDR3 in DNA: TGCAGTGCCGATCCCAACTATGGCTACACCTTC. Protein: CSADPNYGYTF. V gene TRBV20-1 combines with J gene TRBJ1-2; no firm D call. The CDR3 covers 11 residues. Germline-derived CDR1 and CDR2 are DFQATT and SNEGSKA (reference sequence). With 6 bases removed from V and 2 bases from J, the gap between germline ends came to 7 bases.

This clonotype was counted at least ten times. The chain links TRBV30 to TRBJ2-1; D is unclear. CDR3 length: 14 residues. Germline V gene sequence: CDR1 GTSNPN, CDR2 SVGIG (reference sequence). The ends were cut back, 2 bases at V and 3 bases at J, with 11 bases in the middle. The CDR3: CAWSFRTVYNEQFF. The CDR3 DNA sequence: TGTGCCTGGAGTTTCCGGACGGTCTACAATGAGCAGTTCTTC.

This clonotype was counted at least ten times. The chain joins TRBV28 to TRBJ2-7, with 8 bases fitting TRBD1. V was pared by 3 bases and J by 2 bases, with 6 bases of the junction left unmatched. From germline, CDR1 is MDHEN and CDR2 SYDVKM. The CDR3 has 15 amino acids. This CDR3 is CASSFQGASPYEQYF. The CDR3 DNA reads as TGTGCCAGCAGTTTTCAGGGGGCCTCACCCTACGAGCAGTACTTC.

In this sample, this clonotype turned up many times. CDR3 nucleotides: TGTGCCAGCAGTGAAGTGTCCGGGACTAGCGTCAATGAGCAGTTCTTC. It is translated as CASSEVSGTSVNEQFF. The chain combines TRBV6-1 with TRBJ2-1; 10 bases fit TRBD2. Germline V gene sequence: CDR1 MNHNS, CDR2 SASEGT. V lost 1 base to trimming and J lost 6 bases; unmatched junction nucleotides: 6. This CDR3 contains 16 residues.

CDR3 DNA: TGCAGTGCTGCAGACAGATTGACAACTAATGAAAAACTGTTTTTT. Protein sequence: CSAADRLTTNEKLFF. The chain employs TRBV20-1 and TRBJ1-4, with TRBD1 as a possible D gene (5 bases). V was clipped by 5 bases and J by 0 bases, with 13 bases between them. The germline V gene has CDR1 DFQATT and CDR2 SNEGSKA (reference sequence). The length of the CDR3 is 15 residues.